These 16 T cell receptor beta chains share one sample of origin, sequenced in a study of tumor and adjacent non-tumor tissue in lung cancer. A modified ARM-PCR protocol with three rounds of nested PCR amplified TCRbeta. TCRdb called the multiplex PCR reads again in MiXCR, with one record for every CDR3 protein. The sample includes roughly 67,000 distinct CDR3 sequences, around three quarters of them seen just once. No cell sorting was done before RNA was extracted from the tissue. The normal lung tissue was taken more than 3 cm from the tumor edge. The sample comprised distant non-tumor lung tissue. The receptors were gathered from a man in his fifties or sixties with non-small cell lung cancer.

With regard to this clonotype: The junction shows a germline mismatch at one end, possibly a read error. The chain uses TRBV12-3 or TRBV12-4 and TRBJ2-7, with 7 bases matching TRBD2. The CDR3 consists of 15 residues. The CDR3 DNA is TGTGTCAGCAGCCAATCCGGCGCGGGAGATGATGAGCAGTACTTC. Its translation is CVSSQSGAGDDEQYF.

Of note for this clonotype: Here the CDR3 omits its conserved ending phenylalanine or tryptophan, so a read error is the likely source. The chain carries TRBV12-3 or TRBV12-4 and TRBJ2-1, with 7 nucleotides matching TRBD2. J was trimmed by 9 bases and V by 3 bases; bases with no gene match: 11. The CDR3 sequence is 15 residues long. Here the CDR3 DNA reads TGTGCCAGCAGTTTCCCCCAGCGGGACCACTGTGAGCAGTTCCTC. Translated, it gives CASSFPQRDHCEQFL.

The chain employs TRBV4-1 and TRBJ2-3; 9 bases are shared with TRBD1. Gene TRBJ1-5 matches the end of the DNA better, so the J call may be wrong. The CDR3 length is 16 residues. The germline gives CDR1 MGHRA, CDR2 YSYEKL. CDR3: CASSQGTGDMSETQHF. The CDR3 bases are TGCGCCAGCAGCCAAGGGACAGGGGACATGTCAGAAACGCAGCATTTT.

Remarks on this clonotype: Its ends do not fully match the called genes, so a read error is possible. The rearrangement joins TRBV5-4 to TRBJ2-7; D may correspond to TRBD1 or TRBD2 (6 bases each). Germline CDR1 is SGHNT and CDR2 is YYREEE (reference sequence). The CDR3 length is 14 residues. The CDR3 bases are TGTGGCAGCAGCCCCTCCGGCGGGACATACGAGCAGTGCTTC. Translating gives CGSSPSGGTYEQCF. Drawing the rest from reference TRBV5-4 and TRBJ2-7, the complete variable domain is ETGVTQSPTHLIKTRGQQVTLRCSSQSGHNTVSWYQQALGQGPQFIFQYYREEENGRGNFPPRFSGLQFPNYSSELNVNALELDDSALYLCGSSPSGGTYEQCFGPGTRLTVT.

This clonotype has a single count. This chain links TRBV4-1 with TRBJ2-2, with 7 bases fitting TRBD1. This CDR3 is 15 amino acids long. The J segment lost 0 bases and the V segment lost 9 bases, leaving 7 bases of the junction unmatched. In germline, CDR1 is MGHRA, CDR2 YSYEKL. This CDR3 is CASRSGQTNTGELFF. In nucleotides, the CDR3 is TGCGCCAGTAGGTCGGGACAGACGAACACCGGGGAGCTGTTTTTT.

A word on this clonotype: Compared with germline, one end of the junction differs, possibly owing to a read error. The gene calls are TRBV6-5 and TRBJ1-6, with a tentative D call TRBD1 (6 bases). Germline CDR1 MNHEY, CDR2 SVGAGI. The CDR3 has 15 residues. The CDR3 protein is CASSFTGTCSSPLNF. The CDR3 coding sequence is TGTGCCAGCAGTTTTACCGGGACATGTTCTTCACCCCTCAACTTT.

This clonotype appeared many times. This chain uses TRBV6-5 with TRBJ2-3; the D call may be TRBD1 or TRBD2 (5 bases each). This CDR3 is built from 13 residues. Trimming cost V 11 bases and J 2 bases, with 14 bases left between them. In germline, CDR1 is MNHEY, CDR2 SVGAGI. The CDR3 DNA follows: TGTGCCTCCAGGGTACTAGACACAGATACGCAGTATTTT. Translation gives CASRVLDTDTQYF.

Details on this clonotype: A much larger clone lies a single base off, so this may be a read error. J is TRBJ2-5 and V is TRBV16, with D perhaps being TRBD1 or TRBD2 (5 bases each). The V gene's germline CDR1 is KGHSY and CDR2 FQNENV. The CDR3 loop spans 14 amino acids. V lost 4 bases and J 10 bases, leaving 19 bases between the germline ends. Here the CDR3 reads CASSPWDGQKIQYF. DNA of the CDR3: TGTGCCAGCAGCCCTTGGGACGGGCAGAAGATCCAGTACTTC.

The J gene is TRBJ2-1, the V gene TRBV29-1, with TRBD2 identical over 7 bases. This CDR3 comprises 14 residues. The ends lost 8 bases at V and 8 bases at J; junction bases unmatched: 15. Germline loops: CDR1 SQVTM, CDR2 ANQGSEA. In nucleotides, the CDR3 is TGCAGCATCGATCGGTGGGAGGGCCCAGATGAGCAGTTCTTC. Residues: CSIDRWEGPDEQFF.

Concerning this clonotype: Possible read error: a much larger clone is one base away. The chain uses TRBV12-3 or TRBV12-4 and TRBJ2-1, with 9 bases lining up with TRBD2. There are 19 residues in the CDR3. V lost 4 bases to trimming and J lost 5 bases; unmatched junction nucleotides: 18. The chain's CDR3 is CASSSPGAIAGVSDNEQFF. As DNA, the CDR3 is TGTGCCAGCAGTTCCCCAGGGGCAATAGCGGGAGTGAGCGACAATGAGCAGTTCTTC.

This clonotype was observed a handful of times. The chain recombines TRBV5-1 with TRBJ2-1, with unresolved D. V dropped 0 bases and J dropped 7 bases, with 8 bases sitting between them. The CDR3 is made up of 13 amino acids. Germline-derived CDR1 and CDR2 are SGHRS and YFSETQ. CDR3 coding DNA: TGCGCCAGCAGCTTGGCACGGGCAAATGAGCAGTTCTTC. This sequence encodes CASSLARANEQFF.

Concerning this clonotype: A junction boundary mismatches the germline segment, possibly from a read error. The rearrangement joins TRBV6-5 to TRBJ2-6; D call uncertain. The CDR3 is 15 amino acids. The germline V gene has CDR1 MNHEY and CDR2 SVGAGI. The CDR3 sequence: CASSYMLAGANVLTF. The DNA for the CDR3 is TGTGCCAGCAGTTACATGCTGGCTGGAGCCAACGTCCTGACTTTC.

The chain employs TRBV30 and TRBJ1-2; 7 nucleotides align to TRBD1. The V gene's germline CDR1 is GTSNPN and CDR2 SVGIG (reference sequence). The CDR3 runs 15 residues. Germline trimming cut 3 bases from V and 4 bases from J; bases unmatched to any gene: 11. The DNA for the CDR3 is TGTGCCTGGAGCCCATTGGGGAGGGGGCTCTATGGCTACACCTTC. Translating it yields CAWSPLGRGLYGYTF.

J is TRBJ2-7 and V is TRBV4-2; maybe TRBD2 (5 bases). The V end lost 5 bases, the J end lost 5 bases, and 16 bases lay between the germline ends. The CDR3 sequence is 14 residues long. Germline V gene lookup returns CDR1 LGHNA and CDR2 YNFKEQ. As DNA, the CDR3 is TGTGCCAGCAGCACTACAGAGGGTAGGGACGAGCAGTACTTC. This encodes CASSTTEGRDEQYF.

The chain joins TRBV20-1 to TRBJ1-4, with 12 bases that match TRBD1. CDR1 is DFQATT and CDR2 is SNEGSKA in the germline V gene (reference sequence). The CDR3 consists of 14 residues. The ends lost 7 bases at V and 8 bases at J; junction bases unmatched: 8. CDR3 DNA: TGCAGTGGTACCGGGACAGGGGGCACGGAAAAACTGTTTTTT. This gives the protein CSGTGTGGTEKLFF.

In the case of this clonotype: The junction departs from the called germline gene at one end, perhaps through a read error. The CDR3, as DNA: TGTGCCAGGAGTTACAATATACGCGGTAGTTTCCCCTCTGAGCAGTTCTTC. Its protein is CARSYNIRGSFPSEQFF. The chain joins TRBV6-2 or TRBV6-3 to TRBJ2-1; D gene ambiguous. Germline-derived CDR1 and CDR2 are MNHEY and SVGEGT. The CDR3 consists of 17 residues.